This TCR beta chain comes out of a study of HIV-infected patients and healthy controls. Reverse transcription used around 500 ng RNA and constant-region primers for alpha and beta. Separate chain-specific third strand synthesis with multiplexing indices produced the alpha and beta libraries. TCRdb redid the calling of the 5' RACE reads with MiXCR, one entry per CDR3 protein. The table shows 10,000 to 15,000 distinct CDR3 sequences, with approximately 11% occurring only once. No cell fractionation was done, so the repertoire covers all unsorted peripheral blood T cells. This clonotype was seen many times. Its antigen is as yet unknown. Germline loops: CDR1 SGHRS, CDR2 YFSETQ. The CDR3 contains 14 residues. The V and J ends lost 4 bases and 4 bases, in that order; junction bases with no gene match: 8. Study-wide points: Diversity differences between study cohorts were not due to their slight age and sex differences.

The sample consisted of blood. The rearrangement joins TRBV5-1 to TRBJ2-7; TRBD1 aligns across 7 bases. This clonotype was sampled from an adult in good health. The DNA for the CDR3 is TGCGCCAGCAGCGGGGACAGCAGGAGTTACGAGCAGTACTTC. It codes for CASSGDSRSYEQYF.